This T cell receptor beta chain originates from a study of response to subunit inactivated influenza vaccine. General observations from the study: With each seasonal influenza vaccination, the authors suggested, few new T cells are recruited.

At least ten counts were recorded for this clonotype. Its antigen is not known. CDR1 is MNHEY and CDR2 is SVGEGT in the germline V gene. This CDR3 spans 14 amino acids. With 5 bases clipped from V and 2 bases from J, the junction kept 4 bases outside the gene matches. Via MiXCR, TCRdb re-called the RT-PCR reads, giving one row per CDR3 protein. The repertoire consists of around 570,000 distinct CDR3 sequences, with roughly 12% occurring once and the leading ten covering about 11%. The same sample was also used in a study of T cells expressing NK-cell markers. That source notes: What made the TCR beta cDNA was 5'RACE template switching with UMIs. An anti-gamma-delta TCR antibody restricted sorting to alpha-beta TCR T cells in several experiments. The CD3+CD56-NKG2C+ fraction of several donors was also led by these clonotypes. Whether expanded NKG2C+ T cell clones recognized HCMV stayed uncertain.

The TCR comes from a man aged 45-60 years who received an inactivated influenza vaccine. The source material was PBMCs from blood, sampled on the day of vaccination. The rearrangement links TRBV6-2 or TRBV6-3 to TRBJ2-3, with TRBD2 matching over 7 bases. CDR3 bases: TGTGCCAGCAGTCCCGGGACTATCACAGATACGCAGTATTTT. This encodes CASSPGTITDTQYF.